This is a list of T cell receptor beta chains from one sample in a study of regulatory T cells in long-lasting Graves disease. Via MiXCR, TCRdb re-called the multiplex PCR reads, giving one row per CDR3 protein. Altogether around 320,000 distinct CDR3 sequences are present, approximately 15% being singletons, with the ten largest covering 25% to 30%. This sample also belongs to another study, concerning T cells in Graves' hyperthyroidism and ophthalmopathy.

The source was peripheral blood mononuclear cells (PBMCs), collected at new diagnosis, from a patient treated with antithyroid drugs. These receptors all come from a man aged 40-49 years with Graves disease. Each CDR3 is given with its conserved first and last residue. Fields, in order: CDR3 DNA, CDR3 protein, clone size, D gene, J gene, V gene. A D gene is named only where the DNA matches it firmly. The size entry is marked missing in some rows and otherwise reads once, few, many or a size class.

TGTGCCAGCAGAACCGGGGGCTCTGGGGCCAACGTCCTGACTTTC	CASRTGGSGANVLTF	-	-	TRBJ2-6	TRBV27
TGTGCCAGCATCCCGGAGGTCAGACATTCACCCCTCCACTTT	CASIPEVRHSPLHF	many	-	TRBJ1-6	TRBV2
TGTGCCAGCTCACCACGGGGGTCGCAGGGGAATGAAAAACTGTTTTTT	CASSPRGSQGNEKLFF	many	-	TRBJ1-4	TRBV18
TGTGCCGGATCAGTTGGGGGTGAGCAGTTCTTC	CAGSVGGEQFF	few	-	TRBJ2-1	TRBV28
TGTGCCAGCACCCGGGGTGGGGGCAATCAGCCCCAGCATTTT	CASTRGGGNQPQHF	many	-	TRBJ1-5	TRBV5-6
TGTGCCGGAACCGGGGGGGGACAAGAGACCCAGTACTTC	CAGTGGGQETQYF	-	TRBD2	TRBJ2-5	TRBV2
TGTGCCAGCAGTTCGACGACCATACTCCGGGACAGGGATCTTTCTGGAAACACCATATATTTT	CASSSTTILRDRDLSGNTIYF	many	TRBD1	TRBJ1-3	TRBV12-3/TRBV12-4
TGTGCCAGCAGCCAACAACTAGCGGGGGTACCAGATACGCAGTATTTT	CASSQQLAGVPDTQYF	few	TRBD2	TRBJ2-3	TRBV3-1
TGTGCCAGCAGCCCGAGCGGGGGCTCCTACAATGAGCAGTTCTTC	CASSPSGGSYNEQFF	many	TRBD2	TRBJ2-1	TRBV11-3
TGTGCCAGCAGGGTGGACAGGGGGGTTGAAGCTTTCTTT	CASRVDRGVEAFF	many	TRBD1	TRBJ1-1	TRBV2
TGTGCCAGCAGCTTAGCCCTCCATGGGGAGACCCAGTACTTC	CASSLALHGETQYF	many	-	TRBJ2-5	TRBV7-9
TGTGCCACCAGTTGGGGGGGCGATCAGCCCCAGCATTTT	CATSWGGDQPQHF	-	-	TRBJ1-5	TRBV24-1
TGTGCCAGCAGTTTCGGCGCGTCTCTAAGTCCTAACCCCCCTCAAGGTTTTAGGGAAAAACTGTTTTTT	CASSFGASLSPNPPQGFREKLFF	many	-	TRBJ1-4	TRBV12-3/TRBV12-4
TGCGCCAGCAGCTGGGGACAGGGAGTAGGCTATGGCTACACCTTC	CASSWGQGVGYGYTF	-	TRBD1	TRBJ1-2	TRBV5-1
TGCGCCAGCAGCCAAGAGGTTCGACAGGGGGCTGGAAACACCATATATTTT	CASSQEVRQGAGNTIYF	-	TRBD1	TRBJ1-3	TRBV4-1
TGTGCCAGCAGTTACTTGTTAGCGGGAGGGGTGCAGCAGTTCTTC	CASSYLLAGGVQQFF	many	TRBD2	TRBJ2-1	TRBV6-2/TRBV6-3
TGTGCCAGCAGCTTGATGGGAGGGGCTAGCACAGATACGCAGTATTTT	CASSLMGGASTDTQYF	many	TRBD2	TRBJ2-3	TRBV11-2
TGTGCCTGGAGCCCCAGGGGGCTGGGTGGAAACACCATATATTTT	CAWSPRGLGGNTIYF	-	TRBD1	TRBJ1-3	TRBV30
TGTGCCAGCAGTGTATCCTGGGGCGACAAATGGAACTACGAGCAGTACTTC	CASSVSWGDKWNYEQYF	many	-	TRBJ2-7	TRBV25-1
TGTGCCAGCAGCCCTCCCGGGACCGCCTATGGCTACACCTTC	CASSPPGTAYGYTF	few	-	TRBJ1-2	TRBV7-9
TGTGCCAGCAGCAACCGGGACAGGGGGCTCGGAGGGGAGCTGTTTTTT	CASSNRDRGLGGELFF	few	TRBD1	TRBJ2-2	TRBV3-1
TGTGCCAGCAGCCCACGCAACGCTGAGAACGAGCAGTACTTC	CASSPRNAENEQYF	many	-	TRBJ2-7	TRBV7-9
TGTGCCAGCAGCCGTAATAGCGGGACAGCATCCTACGAGCAGTACTTC	CASSRNSGTASYEQYF	few	-	TRBJ2-7	TRBV4-2
TGTGCCAGCAGCCATACTAAAGGGAGGAGATGGGCAGATACGCAGTATTTT	CASSHTKGRRWADTQYF	many	-	TRBJ2-3	TRBV27